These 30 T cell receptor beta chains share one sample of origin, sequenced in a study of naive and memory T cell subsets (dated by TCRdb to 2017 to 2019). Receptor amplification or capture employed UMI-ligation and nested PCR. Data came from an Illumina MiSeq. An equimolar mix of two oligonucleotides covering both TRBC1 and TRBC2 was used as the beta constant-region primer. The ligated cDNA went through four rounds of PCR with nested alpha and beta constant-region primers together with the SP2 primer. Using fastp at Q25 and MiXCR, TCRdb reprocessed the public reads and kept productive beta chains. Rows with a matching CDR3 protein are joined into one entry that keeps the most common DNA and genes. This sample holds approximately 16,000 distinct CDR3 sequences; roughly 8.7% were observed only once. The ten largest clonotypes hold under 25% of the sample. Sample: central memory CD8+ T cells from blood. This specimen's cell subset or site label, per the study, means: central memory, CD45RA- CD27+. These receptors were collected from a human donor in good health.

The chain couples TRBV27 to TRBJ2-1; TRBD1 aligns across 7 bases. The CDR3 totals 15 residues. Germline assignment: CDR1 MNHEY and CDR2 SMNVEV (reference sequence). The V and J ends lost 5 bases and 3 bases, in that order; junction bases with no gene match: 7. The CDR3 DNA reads TGTGCCAGCAGTGAGGGGGCGAAAGGCTACAATGAGCAGTTCTTC. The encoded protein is CASSEGAKGYNEQFF.

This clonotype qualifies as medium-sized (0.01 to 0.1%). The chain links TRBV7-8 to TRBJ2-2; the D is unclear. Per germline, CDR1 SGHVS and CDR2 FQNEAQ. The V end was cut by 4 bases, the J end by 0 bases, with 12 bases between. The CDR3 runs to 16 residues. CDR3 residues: CASSSGRLANTGELFF. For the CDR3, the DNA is TGTGCCAGCAGCTCCGGACGGCTAGCGAACACCGGGGAGCTGTTTTTT.

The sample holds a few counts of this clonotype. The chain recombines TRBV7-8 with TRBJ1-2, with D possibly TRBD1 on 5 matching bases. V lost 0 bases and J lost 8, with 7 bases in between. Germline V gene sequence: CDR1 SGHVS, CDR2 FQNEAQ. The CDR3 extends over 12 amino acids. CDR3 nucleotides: TGTGCCAGCAGCTTAGCGGGGGTCGGCTACACCTTC. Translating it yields CASSLAGVGYTF.

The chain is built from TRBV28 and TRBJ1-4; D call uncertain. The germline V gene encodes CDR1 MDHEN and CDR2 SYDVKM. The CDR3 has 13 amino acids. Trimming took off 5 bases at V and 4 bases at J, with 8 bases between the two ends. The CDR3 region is CASSRPVNEKLFF. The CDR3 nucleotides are TGTGCCAGCAGTCGCCCGGTTAATGAAAAACTGTTTTTT.

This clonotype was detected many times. CDR3 coding DNA: TGTGCCAGCAGCTCAACCGGAACTGGGAATCAGCCCCAGCATTTT. This translates into CASSSTGTGNQPQHF. This chain uses TRBV9 with TRBJ1-5; D not certain. Germline assignment: CDR1 SGDLS and CDR2 YYNGEE. V was pared by 4 bases and J by 4 bases, with 15 bases between. The CDR3 covers 15 residues.

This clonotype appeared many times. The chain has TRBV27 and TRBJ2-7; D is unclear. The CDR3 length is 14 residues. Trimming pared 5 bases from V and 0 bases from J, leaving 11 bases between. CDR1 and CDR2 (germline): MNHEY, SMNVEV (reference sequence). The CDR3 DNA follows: TGTGCCAGCAGTCCCCGGACCCTCTCCTACGAGCAGTACTTC. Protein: CASSPRTLSYEQYF.

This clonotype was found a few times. The CDR3 spells CSARSGVPQETQYF. In DNA, the CDR3 is TGCAGTGCTAGATCAGGGGTCCCCCAAGAGACCCAGTACTTC. This rearrangement joins TRBV20-1 to TRBJ2-5; D perhaps matches TRBD1 (6 bases). Between the trimmed V and J ends, which lost 2 bases and 1 base, there was a span of 11 bases. Germline loops: CDR1 DFQATT, CDR2 SNEGSKA (reference sequence). The CDR3 runs 14 residues.

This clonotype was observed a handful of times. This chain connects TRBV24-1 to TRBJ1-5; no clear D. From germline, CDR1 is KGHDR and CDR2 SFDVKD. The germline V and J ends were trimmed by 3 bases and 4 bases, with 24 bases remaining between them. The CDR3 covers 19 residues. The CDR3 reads CATSDINQPQSDINQPQHF. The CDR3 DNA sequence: TGTGCCACCAGTGATATTAATCAGCCCCAGTCGGATATTAATCAGCCCCAGCATTTT.

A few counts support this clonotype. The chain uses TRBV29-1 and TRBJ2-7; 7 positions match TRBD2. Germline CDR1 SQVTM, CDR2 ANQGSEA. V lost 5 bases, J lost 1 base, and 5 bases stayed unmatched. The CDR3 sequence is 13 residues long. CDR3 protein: CSVILADSYEQYF. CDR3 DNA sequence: TGCAGCGTTATCCTAGCGGATTCCTACGAGCAGTACTTC.

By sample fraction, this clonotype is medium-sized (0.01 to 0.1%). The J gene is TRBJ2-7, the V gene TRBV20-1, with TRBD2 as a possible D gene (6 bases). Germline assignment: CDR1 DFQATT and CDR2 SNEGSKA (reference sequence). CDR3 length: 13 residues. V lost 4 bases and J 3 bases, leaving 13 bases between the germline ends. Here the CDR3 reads CSATGRAGYEQYF. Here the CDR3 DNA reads TGCAGTGCTACAGGACGAGCGGGCTACGAGCAGTACTTC.

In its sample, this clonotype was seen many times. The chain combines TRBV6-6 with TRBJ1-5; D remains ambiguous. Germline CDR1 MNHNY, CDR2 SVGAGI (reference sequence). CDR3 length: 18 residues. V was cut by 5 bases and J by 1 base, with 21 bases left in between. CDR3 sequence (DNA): TGTGCCAGCAGTCCACCCGCAGAGTGGGTTTACAGCAATCAGCCCCAGCATTTT. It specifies CASSPPAEWVYSNQPQHF.

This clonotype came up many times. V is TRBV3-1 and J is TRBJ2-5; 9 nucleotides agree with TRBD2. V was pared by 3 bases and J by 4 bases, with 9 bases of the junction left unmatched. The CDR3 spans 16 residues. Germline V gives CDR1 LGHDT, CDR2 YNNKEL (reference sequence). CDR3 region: CASSHEKREVVETQYF. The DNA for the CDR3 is TGTGCCAGCAGCCACGAAAAGCGGGAGGTGGTAGAGACCCAGTACTTC.

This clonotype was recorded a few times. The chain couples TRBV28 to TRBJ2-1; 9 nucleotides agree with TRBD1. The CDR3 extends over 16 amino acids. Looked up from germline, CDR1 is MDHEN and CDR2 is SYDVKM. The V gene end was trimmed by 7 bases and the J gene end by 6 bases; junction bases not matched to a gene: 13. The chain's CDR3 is CASNQRGQGPCNEQFF. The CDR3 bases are TGTGCCAGCAACCAAAGAGGACAGGGGCCCTGCAATGAGCAGTTCTTC.

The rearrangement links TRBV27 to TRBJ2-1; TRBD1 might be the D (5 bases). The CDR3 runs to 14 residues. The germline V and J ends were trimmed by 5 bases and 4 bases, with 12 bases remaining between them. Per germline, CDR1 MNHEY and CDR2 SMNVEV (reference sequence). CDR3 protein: CASSITGLYNEQFF. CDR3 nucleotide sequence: TGTGCCAGCAGTATAACAGGTCTGTACAATGAGCAGTTCTTC.

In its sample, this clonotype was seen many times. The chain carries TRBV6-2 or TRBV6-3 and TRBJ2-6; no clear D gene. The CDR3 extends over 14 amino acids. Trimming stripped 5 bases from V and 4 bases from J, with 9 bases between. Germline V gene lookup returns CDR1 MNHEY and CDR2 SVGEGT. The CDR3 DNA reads TGTGCCAGCAGTCTAGTCTCCGGGGCCAACGTCCTGACTTTC. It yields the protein CASSLVSGANVLTF.

Written as DNA, the CDR3 is TGTGCCAGCAGCTCTGCTCCGCCGGGGGCTTACACAGATACGCAGTATTTT. Translation: CASSSAPPGAYTDTQYF. The chain uses TRBV7-6 and TRBJ2-3, with D possibly being TRBD1 or TRBD2 (6 bases each). Trimming removed 4 bases from V and 2 bases from J, with 19 bases in between. There are 17 residues in the CDR3. The germline gives CDR1 SGHVS, CDR2 FNYEAQ.

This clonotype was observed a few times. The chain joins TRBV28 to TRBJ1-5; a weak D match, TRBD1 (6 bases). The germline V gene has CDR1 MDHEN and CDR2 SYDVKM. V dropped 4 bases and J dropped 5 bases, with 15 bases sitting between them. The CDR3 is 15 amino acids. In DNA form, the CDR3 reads TGTGCCAGCAGTTCAGCCTACAGGGAGGATCAGCCCCAGCATTTT. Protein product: CASSSAYREDQPQHF.

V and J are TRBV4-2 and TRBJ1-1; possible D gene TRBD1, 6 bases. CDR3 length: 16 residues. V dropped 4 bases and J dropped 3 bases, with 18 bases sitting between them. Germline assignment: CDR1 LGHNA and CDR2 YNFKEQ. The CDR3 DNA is TGTGCCAGCAGCCCTAATTTTGCTGGACAGTACACTGAAGCTTTCTTT. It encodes CASSPNFAGQYTEAFF.

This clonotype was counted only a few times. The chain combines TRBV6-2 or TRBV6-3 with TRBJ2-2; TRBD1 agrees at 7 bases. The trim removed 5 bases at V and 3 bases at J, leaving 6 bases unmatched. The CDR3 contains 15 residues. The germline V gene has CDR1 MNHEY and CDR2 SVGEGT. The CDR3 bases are TGTGCCAGCAGTCACGTTACAGGGGACACCGGGGAGCTGTTTTTT. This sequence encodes CASSHVTGDTGELFF.

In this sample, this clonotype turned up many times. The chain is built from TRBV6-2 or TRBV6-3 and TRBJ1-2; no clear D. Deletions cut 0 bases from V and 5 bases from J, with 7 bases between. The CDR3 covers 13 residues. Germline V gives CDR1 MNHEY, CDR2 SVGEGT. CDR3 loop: CASSYSMIYGYTF. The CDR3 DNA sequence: TGTGCCAGCAGTTACTCGATGATATATGGCTACACCTTC.

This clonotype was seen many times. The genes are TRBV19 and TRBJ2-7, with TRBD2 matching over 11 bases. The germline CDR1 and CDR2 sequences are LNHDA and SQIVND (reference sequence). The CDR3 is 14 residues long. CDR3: CAHSTSGRSYEQYF. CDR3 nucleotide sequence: TGTGCACACAGTACTAGCGGGAGATCCTACGAGCAGTACTTC.

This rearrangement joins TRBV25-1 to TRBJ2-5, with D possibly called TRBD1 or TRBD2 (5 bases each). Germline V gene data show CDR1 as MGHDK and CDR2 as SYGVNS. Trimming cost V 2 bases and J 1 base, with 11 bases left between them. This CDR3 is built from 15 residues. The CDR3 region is CASSEGFGTQETQYF. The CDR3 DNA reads TGTGCCAGCAGTGAAGGGTTCGGGACCCAAGAGACCCAGTACTTC. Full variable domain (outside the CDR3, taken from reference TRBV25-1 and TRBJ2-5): EADIYQTPRYLVIGTGKKITLECSQTMGHDKMYWYQQDPGMELHLIHYSYGVNSTEKGDLSSESTVSRIRTEHFPLTLESARPSHTSQYLCASSEGFGTQETQYFGPGTRLLVL.

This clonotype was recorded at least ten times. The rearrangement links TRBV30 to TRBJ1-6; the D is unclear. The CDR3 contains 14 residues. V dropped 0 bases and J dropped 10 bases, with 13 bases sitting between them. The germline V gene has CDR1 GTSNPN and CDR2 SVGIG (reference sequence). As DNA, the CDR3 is TGTGCCTGGAGTGTTAGGATGGAATCCTCACCCCTCCACTTT. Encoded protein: CAWSVRMESSPLHF.

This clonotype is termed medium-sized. The CDR3 DNA follows: TGCGCCAGCAGCCAAGGACTAGCGGGAGTAGACAATGAGCAGTTCTTC. Translated: CASSQGLAGVDNEQFF. V gene TRBV4-3 combines with J gene TRBJ2-1, with 12 bases aligning to TRBD2. The germline gives CDR1 LGHNA, CDR2 YSLEER. The CDR3 sequence is 16 residues long. Trimming took 1 base from V and 5 from J; bases not matched to a gene: 3.

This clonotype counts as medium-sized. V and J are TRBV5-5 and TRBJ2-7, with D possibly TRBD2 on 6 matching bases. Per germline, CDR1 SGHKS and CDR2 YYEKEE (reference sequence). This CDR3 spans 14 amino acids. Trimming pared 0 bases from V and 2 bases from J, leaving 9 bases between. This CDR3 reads CASSLAAGTYEQYF. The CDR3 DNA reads TGTGCCAGCAGCTTGGCGGCGGGGACCTACGAGCAGTACTTC.

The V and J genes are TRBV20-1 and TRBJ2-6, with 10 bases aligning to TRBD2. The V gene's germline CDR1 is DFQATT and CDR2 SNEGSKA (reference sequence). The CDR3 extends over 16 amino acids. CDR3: CCGTSASGSGANVLTF. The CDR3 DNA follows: TGCTGCGGGACTAGCGCGTCGGGATCTGGGGCCAACGTCCTGACTTTC.

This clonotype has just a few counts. The CDR3, as DNA: TGTGCCAGCAGCAAGGATTTCCGAACGGACGGTAGCTCCTACAATGAGCAGTTCTTC. This sequence encodes CASSKDFRTDGSSYNEQFF. V gene TRBV21-1 combines with J gene TRBJ2-1. TRBV21-1 constitutes a pseudogene. CDR3 length: 19 amino acids.

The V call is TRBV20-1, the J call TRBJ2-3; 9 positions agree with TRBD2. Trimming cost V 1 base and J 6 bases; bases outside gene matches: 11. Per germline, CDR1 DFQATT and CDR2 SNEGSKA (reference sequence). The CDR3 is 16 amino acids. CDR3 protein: CSARVGAGGPSDTQYF. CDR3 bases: TGCAGTGCTAGAGTGGGGGCGGGAGGGCCTTCCGATACGCAGTATTTT.

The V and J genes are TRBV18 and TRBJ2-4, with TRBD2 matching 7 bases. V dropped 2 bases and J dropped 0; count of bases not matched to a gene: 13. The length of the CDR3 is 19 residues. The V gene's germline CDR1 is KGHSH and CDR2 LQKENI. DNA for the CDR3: TGTGCCAGCTCACCATTTGAGCCTCTAGCGGAATTAGCCAAAAACATTCAGTACTTC. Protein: CASSPFEPLAELAKNIQYF. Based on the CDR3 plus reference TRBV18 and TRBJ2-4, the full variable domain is NAGVMQNPRHLVRRRGQEARLRCSPMKGHSHVYWYRQLPEEGLKFMVYLQKENIIDESGMPKERFSAEFPKEGPSILRIQQVVRGDSAAYFCASSPFEPLAELAKNIQYFGAGTRLSVL.

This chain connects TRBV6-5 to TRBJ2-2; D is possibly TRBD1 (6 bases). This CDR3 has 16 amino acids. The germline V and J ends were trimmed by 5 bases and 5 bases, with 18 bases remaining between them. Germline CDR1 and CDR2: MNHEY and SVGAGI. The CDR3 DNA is TGTGCCAGCAGTCCCACAGGGATTCGAACAACCGGGGAGCTGTTTTTT. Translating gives CASSPTGIRTTGELFF.